Presented here are 27 T cell receptor beta chains from one specimen sequenced in a study of blood T cell repertoires in COVID-19. TCRdb's copy holds only in-frame clones and misses some; the assay was immunoSEQ multiplex PCR. The table shows about 220,000 clones, with over 65% occurring only once. Sample: PBMCs or T cells enriched from blood (not recorded which). The receptor set was obtained from a woman aged 55-75 years who had recovered from COVID-19.

The chain uses TRBV6-2 or TRBV6-3 and TRBJ2-1; TRBD2 agrees at 7 bases. With V trimmed by 6 bases and J by 6 bases, 14 bases remained unmatched. This CDR3 spans 16 amino acids. From germline, CDR1 is MNHEY and CDR2 SVGEGT. This CDR3 reads CASSPRLAGEGNEQFF. DNA for the CDR3: TGTGCCAGCAGCCCCCGGTTAGCGGGCGAGGGCAATGAGCAGTTCTTC.

The rearrangement joins TRBV11-2 to TRBJ2-7; tentative D call: TRBD1 (6 bases). With 1 base removed from V and 6 bases from J, the gap between germline ends came to 13 bases. This CDR3 contains 14 residues. Germline V gene sequence: CDR1 SGHAT, CDR2 FQNNGV. The CDR3 region is CASSLVGHGSEQYF. The CDR3, as DNA: TGTGCCAGCAGCTTAGTGGGACACGGTTCCGAGCAGTACTTC.

CDR3 sequence reads: CASSLPGKRGQETQYF. As DNA, the CDR3 is TGTGCCAGCAGTCTCCCAGGCAAGCGGGGGCAAGAGACCCAGTACTTC. The chain joins TRBV2 to TRBJ2-5; 8 bases are shared with TRBD2. Germline V gene data show CDR1 as SNHLY and CDR2 as FYNNEI. This CDR3 has 16 residues. V shed 5 bases, J shed 2 bases, and the junction held 10 bases outside the gene matches.

V and J are TRBV5-4 and TRBJ1-1, with 9 bases fitting TRBD1. The CDR3 is 15 residues long. After removal of 3 bases from V and 1 base from J, the junction contained 4 bases not matched to a gene. Germline lookup yields CDR1 SGHNT and CDR2 YYREEE (reference sequence). As DNA, the CDR3 is TGTGCCAGCAGCTGGGGGACAGGGAGGAACACTGAAGCTTTCTTT. This translates into CASSWGTGRNTEAFF. Variable domain in full (rest from reference TRBV5-4 and TRBJ1-1): ETGVTQSPTHLIKTRGQQVTLRCSSQSGHNTVSWYQQALGQGPQFIFQYYREEENGRGNFPPRFSGLQFPNYSSELNVNALELDDSALYLCASSWGTGRNTEAFFGQGTRLTVV.

This clone was recorded at least ten times. This chain links TRBV19 with TRBJ2-3; D is ambiguous. Trimming shortened V by 5 bases and J by 3 bases, and 12 bases separated the two germline ends. The germline V gene has CDR1 LNHDA and CDR2 SQIVND (reference sequence). This CDR3 has 14 amino acids. The CDR3 here is CASSWAVKTDTQYF. The CDR3 coding sequence is TGTGCCAGTAGTTGGGCAGTAAAGACAGATACGCAGTATTTT. Looking up the rest from reference TRBV19 and TRBJ2-3 gives the full variable domain: DGGITQSPKYLFRKEGQNVTLSCEQNLNHDAMYWYRQDPGQGLRLIYYSQIVNDFQKGDIAEGYSVSREKKESFPLTVTSAQKNPTAFYLCASSWAVKTDTQYFGPGTRLTVL.

The rearrangement joins TRBV14 to TRBJ2-7, with TRBD2 matching 11 bases. Trimming at V came to 5 bases and at J to 3 bases, leaving 9 bases not matched to a gene. The germline CDR1 and CDR2 sequences are SGHDN and FVKESK. This CDR3 spans 16 amino acids. The CDR3, as DNA: TGTGCCAGCAGCAGACTAGCGGGAAAACTCATCTACGAGCAGTACTTC. Protein: CASSRLAGKLIYEQYF.

This chain joins TRBV5-4 and TRBJ1-2; weak D call: TRBD1 (5 bases). Germline V lookup: CDR1 SGHNT, CDR2 YYREEE (reference sequence). CDR3 length: 16 residues. Trimming removed 0 bases from V and 4 bases from J, with 16 bases in between. CDR3: CASSLAPGGVGYGYTF. CDR3 nucleotide sequence: TGTGCCAGCAGCTTGGCACCAGGAGGGGTGGGCTATGGCTACACCTTC.

The V and J genes are TRBV2 and TRBJ1-5, with D hard to call. Deletions cut 6 bases from V and 0 bases from J, with 9 bases between. Germline loops: CDR1 SNHLY, CDR2 FYNNEI. The CDR3 has 14 residues. The CDR3 DNA follows: TGTGCCAGCAGGGAATTTTATAGCAATCAGCCCCAGCATTTT. Translating it yields CASREFYSNQPQHF.

The rearrangement uses TRBV4-1 and TRBJ1-4, with D perhaps TRBD1 (5 bases). Trimming took 3 bases from V and 8 from J, leaving 22 bases between them. The V gene's germline CDR1 is MGHRA and CDR2 YSYEKL. The CDR3 length is 17 residues. CDR3 region: CASSQPLRDGGGEKLFF. The CDR3 region has the DNA TGCGCCAGCAGCCAGCCACTCAGGGACGGTGGAGGGGAAAAACTGTTTTTT.

This chain links TRBV7-9 with TRBJ1-4, with a possible D match to TRBD1 (5 bases). The ends were cut back, 3 bases at V and 0 bases at J, with 11 bases in the middle. Germline V lookup: CDR1 SEHNR, CDR2 FQNEAQ (reference sequence). This CDR3 has 16 amino acids. The chain's CDR3 is CASSFRGLATNEKLFF. In DNA form, the CDR3 reads TGTGCCAGCAGCTTCCGGGGGTTAGCAACTAATGAAAAACTGTTTTTT.

This chain links TRBV10-3 with TRBJ2-5, with D unresolved. The CDR3 length is 16 residues. Deletions cut 0 bases from V and 2 bases from J, with 13 bases between. The V gene's germline CDR1 is ENHRY and CDR2 SYGVKD. The CDR3 DNA sequence: TGTGCCATCAGTGAGTCGTGGGCAGAGTCACAAGAGACCCAGTACTTC. Residues: CAISESWAESQETQYF.

This chain links TRBV18 with TRBJ1-1; 8 nucleotides line up with TRBD1. J was trimmed by 5 bases and V by 0 bases; bases with no gene match: 2. The CDR3 is 14 residues long. Germline V gene data show CDR1 as KGHSH and CDR2 as LQKENI. CDR3 loop: CASSPPDRDTEAFF. In DNA form, the CDR3 reads TGTGCCAGCTCACCACCGGACAGGGATACTGAAGCTTTCTTT. Filled out from reference TRBV18 and TRBJ1-1, the complete variable domain reads NAGVMQNPRHLVRRRGQEARLRCSPMKGHSHVYWYRQLPEEGLKFMVYLQKENIIDESGMPKERFSAEFPKEGPSILRIQQVVRGDSAAYFCASSPPDRDTEAFFGQGTRLTVV.

This chain joins TRBV11-2 and TRBJ2-7; 7 nucleotides agree with TRBD1. The CDR3 is 13 amino acids. CDR1 is SGHAT, CDR2 FQNNGV, per germline. V lost 4 bases and J lost 3; bases outside the gene matches: 3. The CDR3 DNA reads TGTGCCAGCAGCTCGGACAGGATCTACGAGCAGTACTTC. Protein: CASSSDRIYEQYF.

The chain carries TRBV29-1 and TRBJ2-7, with D possibly matching TRBD1 (5 bases). Deletions cut 6 bases from V and 2 bases from J, with 11 bases between. The CDR3 runs to 12 residues. Germline values: CDR1 SQVTM, CDR2 ANQGSEA. CDR3 sequence reads: CSVGRTTYEQYF. In nucleotides, the CDR3 is TGCAGCGTGGGCCGGACAACCTACGAGCAGTACTTC.

The rearrangement joins TRBV14 to TRBJ1-3; D call uncertain. V was cut by 4 bases and J by 0 bases, with 16 bases left in between. The CDR3 loop spans 17 amino acids. CDR1 and CDR2 (germline): SGHDN, FVKESK. The CDR3 DNA follows: TGTGCCAGCAGCCCAGCTGGAGGCTGGACCTCTGGAAACACCATATATTTT. Translation: CASSPAGGWTSGNTIYF.

The rearrangement joins TRBV18 to TRBJ2-6, with TRBD2 identical over 8 bases. Germline assignment: CDR1 KGHSH and CDR2 LQKENI. V was pared by 2 bases and J by 2 bases, with 2 bases of the junction left unmatched. The CDR3 runs 16 residues. CDR3 protein: CASSPGGGTGANVLTF. CDR3 sequence (DNA): TGTGCCAGCTCACCAGGCGGGGGGACTGGGGCCAACGTCCTGACTTTC.

The count of this clone is one. The V call is TRBV19, the J call TRBJ2-2, with TRBD1 identical over 10 bases. The CDR3 length is 15 residues. Losses at the gene ends were 9 bases for V and 3 bases for J; bases not matched to a gene: 7. Germline CDR1 and CDR2: LNHDA and SQIVND (reference sequence). CDR3: CASNDGTGDTGELFF. The CDR3 DNA reads as TGTGCCAGCAACGACGGGACAGGGGACACCGGGGAGCTGTTTTTT.

The genes are TRBV12-1 and TRBJ1-5. TRBV12-1 corresponds to a pseudogene. The CDR3 runs 14 residues. CDR3 sequence (DNA): TGTGCCAGCAGCTTGGGACTCAGCAATCAGCCCCAGCATTTT. This sequence encodes CASSLGLSNQPQHF.

The chain has TRBV7-9 and TRBJ2-3; D perhaps matches TRBD2 (5 bases). This CDR3 contains 16 residues. Looked up from germline, CDR1 is SEHNR and CDR2 is FQNEAQ (reference sequence). Trimming removed 5 bases at V and 2 bases at J, with 17 bases between. The CDR3 region is CASSPLGRNPTDTQYF. CDR3 DNA sequence: TGTGCCAGCAGCCCTTTGGGGAGAAATCCCACAGATACGCAGTATTTT.

Here the CDR3 DNA reads TGCGCCAGCAGCCAAGATTCGCAGGGCTATGGCTACACCTTC. It codes for CASSQDSQGYGYTF. The rearrangement links TRBV4-3 to TRBJ1-2, with D possibly being TRBD1 (5 bases). The CDR3 spans 14 residues. Trimming took 0 bases from V and 4 from J, leaving 9 bases between them. Germline-derived CDR1 and CDR2 are LGHNA and YSLEER.

The chain links TRBV10-2 to TRBJ1-5; D gene uncertain. This CDR3 has 14 residues. V shed 1 base and J shed 0 bases, with 4 bases lying between them. Looked up from germline, CDR1 is WSHSY and CDR2 is SAAADI. The CDR3, as DNA: TGCGCCAGCAGTGAGTTCAATAGCAATCAGCCCCAGCATTTT. Protein: CASSEFNSNQPQHF.

The rearrangement joins TRBV3-1 (or the pseudogene TRBV3-2) to TRBJ1-5; D is perhaps TRBD1 (5 bases). The germline CDR1 and CDR2 sequences are LGHDT and YNNKEL (reference sequence). The CDR3 extends over 14 amino acids. Trimming took 5 bases from V and 0 from J, leaving 8 bases between them. The CDR3 here is CASSWGDSNQPQHF. The CDR3 bases are TGTGCCAGCAGCTGGGGGGATAGCAATCAGCCCCAGCATTTT.

The chain has TRBV7-2 and TRBJ2-7; 9 nucleotides line up with TRBD1. J lost 0 bases, V lost 5 bases, and 8 bases had no gene match. The germline gives CDR1 SGHTA, CDR2 FQGNSA. The CDR3 covers 16 residues. As DNA, the CDR3 is TGTGCCAGCAGCGTAGAGGGACAGGGCACCTCCTACGAGCAGTACTTC. Protein: CASSVEGQGTSYEQYF.

The chain has TRBV5-6 and TRBJ1-2; 9 bases agree with TRBD1. CDR1 is SGHDT, CDR2 YYEEEE, per germline. This CDR3 spans 15 amino acids. Trimming at V came to 5 bases and at J to 2 bases, leaving 7 bases not matched to a gene. The CDR3 sequence: CASRPPGQGNYGYTF. CDR3 nucleotides: TGTGCCAGCAGACCCCCGGGACAGGGAAACTATGGCTACACCTTC.

The chain carries TRBV10-3 and TRBJ1-4; unclear D gene. Trimming removed 11 bases at V and 4 bases at J, with 14 bases between. From germline, CDR1 is ENHRY and CDR2 SYGVKD. The CDR3 has 13 amino acids. The CDR3 spells CAAQAILNEKLFF. The CDR3 region has the DNA TGTGCCGCCCAGGCGATACTTAATGAAAAACTGTTTTTT.

The rearrangement joins TRBV27 to TRBJ1-1; D gene uncertain. The V gene lost 3 bases and the J gene lost 1 base, with 9 bases spanning the gap. Germline CDR1 MNHEY, CDR2 SMNVEV (reference sequence). This CDR3 is 14 amino acids long. This CDR3 is CASSFLRSNTEAFF. In DNA form, the CDR3 reads TGTGCCAGCAGTTTTCTCAGATCGAACACTGAAGCTTTCTTT.

The chain links TRBV27 to TRBJ1-4; TRBD1 might be the D (6 bases). Deletions cut 6 bases from V and 9 bases from J, with 14 bases between. The CDR3 is 13 residues long. The germline gives CDR1 MNHEY, CDR2 SMNVEV (reference sequence). CDR3 amino acids: CASSTQGRQKLFF. The CDR3 DNA reads TGTGCCAGCAGCACACAGGGTCGGCAAAAACTGTTTTTT.